This T cell receptor beta chain was identified during a study of blood T cell repertoires in COVID-19. At the level of the study: Samples came from the United States, Italy and Spain, spanning acute and convalescent COVID-19. The cDNA or gDNA used as material had been derived from T cells, B-cell-depleted T cells, or PBMCs.

Trimming removed 4 bases from V and 6 bases from J; junction bases left unmatched: 7. The CDR3 spans 15 residues. Germline V CDR1 and CDR2: SGHKS, YYEKEE (reference sequence). How the authors handled the data: Using reference gene primer amplification, nucleated cell counts were estimated. The data were produced by immunoSEQ multiplex PCR, yet TCRdb's version contains in-frame clones alone and is incomplete. That table is the source of V, J and clone size, and D and trimming were worked out from the DNA. The sample records approximately 150,000 clones, 86% being singletons. The sample taken for sequencing was peripheral blood. This clonotype was sampled from an older woman with acute or convalescent COVID-19. The chain recombines TRBV5-5 with TRBJ2-2; TRBD1 agrees at 9 bases. CDR3 sequence reads: CASSGGQGLSGELFF. The DNA for the CDR3 is TGTGCCAGCAGCGGGGGACAGGGCCTCTCCGGGGAGCTGTTTTTT.